A single sample is the source of the 16 T cell receptor beta chains below, sequenced in a study of blood T cell repertoires in COVID-19. TCRdb's copy holds only in-frame clones and misses some; the assay was immunoSEQ multiplex PCR. The profile covers some 180,000 clones, with around 79% appearing a single time and roughly 14% taken by the ten largest. The sample was peripheral blood. Receptors were obtained from a man aged 45-65 years who had recovered from COVID-19.

The chain uses TRBV30 and TRBJ1-4; possible D gene TRBD1, 6 bases. V was trimmed by 0 bases and J by 6 bases, leaving 11 bases between them. The CDR3 totals 14 residues. Per the germline V gene, CDR1 is GTSNPN and CDR2 is SVGIG (reference sequence). CDR3 protein: CAWSVGGVYEKLFF. For the CDR3, the DNA is TGTGCCTGGAGTGTAGGGGGAGTTTATGAAAAACTGTTTTTT.

The chain has TRBV30 and TRBJ1-4, with TRBD1 identical over 11 bases. Trimming removed 0 bases from V and 4 bases from J; junction bases left unmatched: 10. From germline, CDR1 is GTSNPN and CDR2 SVGIG (reference sequence). The CDR3 extends over 18 amino acids. CDR3 bases: TGTGCCTGGAGTGTACGTTTAGGACAGGGGGCAGATAATGAAAAACTGTTTTTT. This encodes CAWSVRLGQGADNEKLFF. Complete variable domain (other parts from reference TRBV30 and TRBJ1-4): SQTIHQWPATLVQPVGSPLSLECTVEGTSNPNLYWYRQAAGRGLQLLFYSVGIGQISSEVPQNLSASRPQDRQFILSSKKLLLSDSGFYLCAWSVRLGQGADNEKLFFGSGTQLSVL.

This chain joins TRBV7-2 and TRBJ2-5; D gene ambiguous. CDR1 SGHTA and CDR2 FQGNSA come from the germline V gene. Between the trimmed V and J ends, which lost 5 bases and 5 bases, there was a span of 6 bases. This CDR3 region has 11 residues. CDR3 residues: CASSQAETQYF. Written as DNA, the CDR3 is TGTGCCAGCAGCCAGGCGGAGACCCAGTACTTC.

V usage is TRBV18 and J usage is TRBJ1-1; possible D gene TRBD1, 5 bases. Trimming stripped 4 bases from V and 1 base from J, with 7 bases between. The germline CDR1 and CDR2 sequences are KGHSH and LQKENI. CDR3 length equals 13 residues. DNA for the CDR3: TGTGCCAGCTCACACGGACAGAACACTGAAGCTTTCTTT. Residues: CASSHGQNTEAFF. Using reference TRBV18 and TRBJ1-1 for the parts outside the CDR3, the full variable domain is NAGVMQNPRHLVRRRGQEARLRCSPMKGHSHVYWYRQLPEEGLKFMVYLQKENIIDESGMPKERFSAEFPKEGPSILRIQQVVRGDSAAYFCASSHGQNTEAFFGQGTRLTVV.

This clone was detected once. This rearrangement joins TRBV10-3 to TRBJ1-4, with D maybe TRBD1 (5 bases). Trimming removed 4 bases from V and 4 bases from J, with 10 bases in between. Germline CDR1 reads ENHRY; CDR2 reads SYGVKD. CDR3 length: 14 residues. Here the CDR3 DNA reads TGTGCCATCAGTGCAGGGTGGGATAATGAAAAACTGTTTTTT. It codes for CAISAGWDNEKLFF.

J is TRBJ2-1 and V is TRBV19; 11 bases line up with TRBD2. The CDR3 is 18 residues long. The germline V gene encodes CDR1 LNHDA and CDR2 SQIVND (reference sequence). With 1 base clipped from V and 9 bases from J, the junction kept 14 bases outside the gene matches. The CDR3 DNA reads TGTGCCAGTAGTATAGTGGGGATAGCGGGAGGGCCTGTAATTGAGCAGTTCTTC. It translates to CASSIVGIAGGPVIEQFF.

The CDR3 bases are TGTGCCAGCAGTGTAGTTGCGGGTTTCTCCTACGAGCAGTACTTC. Amino acid sequence: CASSVVAGFSYEQYF. J is TRBJ2-7 and V is TRBV2, with D perhaps matching TRBD2 (5 bases). Germline assignment: CDR1 SNHLY and CDR2 FYNNEI. This CDR3 comprises 15 residues. Trimming removed 4 bases from V and 0 bases from J, with 13 bases in between.

This clone appeared many times. V gene TRBV28 combines with J gene TRBJ1-6; weak D call: TRBD1 (6 bases). The CDR3 contains 14 residues. Germline lookup yields CDR1 MDHEN and CDR2 SYDVKM. V was trimmed by 6 bases and J by 6 bases, leaving 12 bases between them. The CDR3 nucleotides read TGTGCCAGCAGCCGTCGACAGGTTAATTCACCCCTCCACTTT. This translates into CASSRRQVNSPLHF.

The J gene is TRBJ1-1, the V gene TRBV6-5, with TRBD1 matching over 8 bases. Germline V gives CDR1 MNHEY, CDR2 SVGAGI. The CDR3 has 13 amino acids. V shed 6 bases and J 4 bases; nucleotides not matched to a gene: 4. The CDR3 DNA reads as TGTGCCAGCAGCCCGACAGGGGTCACTGAAGCTTTCTTT. Residues: CASSPTGVTEAFF.

This clone has a single count. This chain connects TRBV7-2 to TRBJ2-1; 10 bases match TRBD2. The CDR3 contains 18 residues. The V and J ends lost 1 base and 0 bases, in that order; junction bases with no gene match: 6. Germline values: CDR1 SGHTA, CDR2 FQGNSA. The CDR3: CASSLGTSGLSSYNEQFF. CDR3 sequence (DNA): TGTGCCAGCAGCTTAGGGACTAGCGGCTTGAGCTCCTACAATGAGCAGTTCTTC.

The chain joins TRBV30 to TRBJ1-5; D is perhaps TRBD1 (6 bases). Germline loops: CDR1 GTSNPN, CDR2 SVGIG (reference sequence). The CDR3 length is 13 residues. V lost 1 base, J lost 7 bases, and 11 bases lay in between. The CDR3 sequence is CAWSGGGAQPQHF. CDR3 DNA sequence: TGTGCCTGGAGTGGCGGGGGGGCGCAGCCCCAGCATTTT.

The J gene is TRBJ2-7, the V gene TRBV5-6; D unclear. The CDR3 extends over 13 amino acids. The V end was cut by 2 bases, the J end by 9 bases, with 15 bases between. Germline CDR1 is SGHDT and CDR2 is YYEEEE. In nucleotides, the CDR3 is TGTGCCAGCAGCTTTGGGCTCGATGGTCGGCAGTACTTC. It encodes CASSFGLDGRQYF.

The chain carries TRBV24-1 and TRBJ2-7, with TRBD1 matching over 12 bases. This CDR3 spans 17 amino acids. V lost 3 bases to trimming and J lost 6 bases; unmatched junction nucleotides: 11. Germline-derived CDR1 and CDR2 are KGHDR and SFDVKD. CDR3 nucleotides: TGTGCCACCAGTGATCGGATCCGGGACAGGGGGCTTAGCGAGCAGTACTTC. Encoded protein: CATSDRIRDRGLSEQYF.

Regarding this clone: This same CDR3 is encoded by further DNA sequences in the sample. J is TRBJ1-1 and V is TRBV3-1 (or the pseudogene TRBV3-2); tentative D call: TRBD1 (6 bases). V gave up 3 bases and J gave up 0 bases, with 14 bases separating them. Germline CDR1 LGHDT, CDR2 YNNKEL (reference sequence). This CDR3 has 16 residues. The CDR3 reads CASSQGAGEMNTEAFF. The CDR3 region has the DNA TGTGCCAGCAGCCAGGGAGCAGGGGAAATGAACACTGAAGCTTTCTTT.

As to this clone: The DNA is omitted, as the CDR3 cannot be located on it reliably, and the CDR3 follows TCRdb's listing. CDR3 protein: CASSTSTSGSDIQYF. This sequence joins TRBV27 and TRBJ2-4; the table assigns TRBD2, which was not confirmed against the DNA. CDR1 MNHEY and CDR2 SMNVEV come from the germline V gene (reference sequence). From its first to its last residue, the CDR3 has 15 amino acids.

This clone came up a few times. The chain couples TRBV29-1 to TRBJ1-5; TRBD1 might be the D (5 bases). Trimming took off 0 bases at V and 9 bases at J, with 12 bases between the two ends. Germline CDR1 is SQVTM and CDR2 is ANQGSEA. The CDR3 sequence is 13 residues long. Written as DNA, the CDR3 is TGCAGCGTTGAAGATTCAAGGGGCCCGCCCCAGCATTTT. Translated: CSVEDSRGPPQHF.